This T cell receptor (beta chain) came from a study of Ad26.COV2.S vaccination and SARS-CoV-2 variants (dated by TCRdb to the early 2020s). About the investigation overall: Donors in the vaccine arm were drawn from COV1001, a multicentre, randomized, double-blind, placebo-controlled phase I-IIa trial testing Ad26.COV2.S in healthy adults. Sequencing of the TCRbeta repertoire served to evaluate the specificity and breadth of SARS-CoV-2-reactive T cell receptors following Ad26.COV2.S vaccination. Ad26.COV2.S was given intramuscularly at 5x10^10 or 1x10^11 viral particles, as a single shot or as two shots 56 days apart. A total of 32 samples were included in the TCR-sequenced set, comprising 19 Ad26.COV2.S vaccine recipients, 5 placebo recipients and 8 SARS-CoV-2 convalescent individuals. Trial participants were randomized into five groups of five, in which low-dose or high-dose Ad26.COV2.S was given once or twice, or placebo was given on both occasions. Throughout the experiments and outcome assessment, investigators stayed blinded to trial group allocation. What the study reported, not specific to this receptor: Comparing responses between vaccine doses or regimens was not something the study was powered to do. Substantial breadth of spike-specific CD8+ and CD4+ T cell responses was reported after vaccination. It was noted by the authors that total T cell responses may have been underestimated by the TCR breadth and depth analyses. Compared with placebo recipients, Ad26.COV2.S recipients showed higher spike-specific TCR breadth (P = 0.0014). Non-spike TCR breadth was comparable between vaccine and placebo recipients, consistent with the vaccine containing only spike.

CDR1 and CDR2 are drawn from the germline V gene (reference sequence): LGHDT, YNNKEL. Trimming costs V 0 bases and J 4 bases, and their ends lie 11 bases apart. CDR3 length: 15 amino acids, cysteine to phenylalanine. Only the CDR3 part of the read is kept: 45 bases, read in frame from the first base. Taken with the paper, the label for treatment or condition translates to: about 20 received Ad26.COV2.S at low or high dose, single or two shots; about 5 received placebo; per-sample allocation not given. For vaccine and placebo recipients, the sequenced repertoires came from samples collected on day 63 after the first injection. In Cohort 1b, more than 20 adults aged 18-55 years were enrolled at a single site in Boston, USA, between 29 July and 7 August 2020. Ad26.COV2.S was a replication-incompetent adenovirus type 26 vector expressing a prefusion-stabilized SARS-CoV-2 spike protein from the original Wuhan strain.

This clone was detected only once. The antigen this receptor binds is unknown. Per-base quality was not reported, and no clone a single base away is much larger than it. TCRbeta CDR3 regions were sequenced with the immunoSEQ Assay. After extraction, genomic DNA underwent amplification by bias-controlled multiplex PCR, followed by high-throughput sequencing. The authors processed their data as follows. To quantify the absolute abundance of each unique TCRbeta CDR3 region, sequences were collapsed and filtered. T cell fraction was estimated by normalizing TCRbeta template counts to usable DNA, with usable DNA measured through amplification of reference genes found in all nucleated cells. Repertoire TCRs were annotated as SARS-CoV-2-specific by exact matching of V gene, CDR3 amino acid sequence and J gene to a known reactive TCR set. The reference SARS-CoV-2 TCR set came from MIRA and was filtered for enrichment in COVID-19-positive ImmuneCODE repertoires, removing public or cross-reactive TCRs. Based on the MIRA antigens, annotated TCRs were further analysed at the level of specific ORF or position within ORF. Breadth was defined as the number of annotated unique rearrangements divided by the total number of unique productive rearrangements, and depth was defined as the summed frequency of the annotated unique rearrangements. TCR breadth was compared between groups using two-sided Wilcoxon rank-sum tests. This is the immuneACCESS table as TCRdb keeps it, with only in-frame sequences that have V and J called. A part of the clones is gone; compared with another copy, unresolved V genes explain less than half, and the rest is unexplained. V and J calls and clone size are those listed in that table; D and trimming were worked out from the DNA. The sample records roughly 380,000 clones, roughly 90% of which are singletons. Of the sample, roughly 4% falls within the top ten clones.

The rearranged chain carries TRBV3-1 (or the pseudogene TRBV3-2) and TRBJ2-3; the D gene is unclear. This TCR came from a person between 18 and 60 years old who received the Ad26.COV2.S COVID-19 vaccine or a placebo. The input for sequencing was peripheral blood, taken in a trial of Ad26.COV2.S vaccine versus placebo. The bases read TGTGCCAGCAGCCAAGATCCCACTTGGCCAGATACGCAGTATTTT. Translation gives CASSQDPTWPDTQYF.